This T cell receptor (beta chain) was retrieved from a study of blood T cells in healthy people across ages. Study-level points and caveats: Researchers deemed the diversity estimates from one million T cells underestimates. Long-lived donors carried more naive CD4+ cells and greater diversity than aged donors.

Alongside a J-beta primer mix, a sample-barcoded 5' primer served in a second PCR lasting roughly 7 to 11 cycles. Via MiXCR, TCRdb re-called the 5' RACE reads, giving one row per CDR3 protein. The sample holds 1.5 million to 2 million distinct CDR3 sequences, about 28% seen once. This clonotype has more than one count but fewer than ten. Its antigen is not known. The V segment lost 5 bases and the J segment 7 bases; nucleotides outside the gene matches: 8. Germline V lookup: CDR1 MDHEN, CDR2 SYDVKM. CDR3 length: 16 residues. Material: blood. The chain couples TRBV28 to TRBJ2-3; 14 nucleotides match TRBD2. This receptor was obtained from a woman in her thirties in good health. The CDR3 nucleotides are TGTGCCAGCAGTCGACTAGCGGGGGGGAAGGCAAATACGCAGTATTTT. Its protein is CASSRLAGGKANTQYF.